Listed here are 17 T cell receptor beta chains from one sample, sequenced in a study of EBV T-cell therapy then PD-1 blockade in nasopharyngeal carcinoma. This table comes from immunoSEQ multiplex PCR, and its TCRdb copy is limited to in-frame clones, with some not included. The data show around 20,000 clones, with about 81% seen just once and 31% held by the top ten. Time point defined: 266 days after commencement of treatment, after nivolumab therapy. Treatment here: AdE1-LMPpoly-expanded autologous EBV-specific T-cell therapy followed by anti-PD-1 nivolumab. No antigen is known for these receptors. Material: CD8+ T cells from blood, obtained at approximately day 250 from a patient whose treatment included autologous EBV-specific T cells and nivolumab. These receptors all stem from a man in his forties with nasopharyngeal carcinoma.

The V and J genes are TRBV5-1 and TRBJ1-2; D gene ambiguous. Germline CDR1 and CDR2: SGHRS and YFSETQ. The CDR3 is made up of 13 amino acids. Deletions cut 0 bases from V and 8 bases from J, with 11 bases between. For the CDR3, the DNA is TGCGCCAGCAGCTTGGCTCAGGCGGGCGGCTACACCTTC. As protein: CASSLAQAGGYTF.

The chain uses TRBV6-2 or TRBV6-3 and TRBJ1-2, with 7 bases fitting TRBD1. J was trimmed by 4 bases and V by 6 bases; bases with no gene match: 14. Germline CDR1 MNHEY, CDR2 SVGEGT. This CDR3 contains 16 residues. This CDR3 is CASSPPRQGRGYGYTF. The CDR3 coding sequence is TGTGCCAGCAGCCCTCCTAGACAGGGAAGAGGCTATGGCTACACCTTC.

The CDR3 here is CASSPRLGLAGSPSTDTQYF. The CDR3 DNA follows: TGTGCCAGCAGCCCCCGGTTAGGACTAGCGGGGAGCCCTAGCACAGATACGCAGTATTTT. This sequence joins TRBV13 and TRBJ2-3, with 12 bases that match TRBD2. CDR1 PRHDT and CDR2 FYEKMQ come from the germline V gene (reference sequence). The trim removed 5 bases at V and 0 bases at J, leaving 15 bases unmatched. The length of the CDR3 is 20 residues.

The chain has TRBV6-5 and TRBJ1-4; tentative D call: TRBD1 (5 bases). This CDR3 contains 15 residues. In germline, CDR1 is MNHEY, CDR2 SVGAGI. Trimming took 5 bases from V and 2 from J, leaving 12 bases between them. CDR3 sequence reads: CASSTRRGTNEKLFF. The CDR3 DNA reads as TGTGCCAGCAGTACCCGGCGGGGGACTAATGAAAAACTGTTTTTT.

This clone appeared a single time. V is TRBV28 and J is TRBJ2-5; the match to TRBD1 covers 7 bases. J gave up 2 bases and V 8 bases, and 17 bases lay outside the gene matches. Looked up from germline, CDR1 is MDHEN and CDR2 is SYDVKM. The CDR3 contains 17 residues. DNA of the CDR3: TGTGCCAGCGCCTCGGTTTTGATAGGACAGGCGCAAGAGACCCAGTACTTC. Translated, it gives CASASVLIGQAQETQYF.

This clone occurred many times. The CDR3 DNA reads as TGTGCCAGCAGCCTCTTAGCGGGGTCATACAATGAGCAGTTCTTC. Its protein product is CASSLLAGSYNEQFF. This rearrangement joins TRBV28 to TRBJ2-1; 8 nucleotides line up with TRBD2. V shed 6 bases, J shed 4 bases, and the junction held 8 bases outside the gene matches. This CDR3 has 15 amino acids. Germline CDR1 MDHEN, CDR2 SYDVKM.

V is TRBV7-8 and J is TRBJ1-3, with no clear D. Germline assignment: CDR1 SGHVS and CDR2 FQNEAQ. V was clipped by 2 bases and J by 8 bases, with 10 bases between them. This CDR3 region has 13 residues. In DNA form, the CDR3 reads TGTGCCAGCAGCTTAATGTCTGCGGACACCATATATTTT. Translating it yields CASSLMSADTIYF. The whole variable domain, remainder taken from reference TRBV7-8 and TRBJ1-3, is GAGVSQSPRYKVAKRGQDVALRCDPISGHVSLFWYQQALGQGPEFLTYFQNEAQLDKSGLPSDRFFAERPEGSVSTLKIQRTQQEDSAVYLCASSLMSADTIYFGEGSWLTVV.

The CDR3 sequence: CASSLEVFGGSRETQYF. CDR3 DNA sequence: TGTGCCAGCAGCTTAGAGGTTTTTGGGGGATCGAGGGAGACCCAGTACTTC. V and J are TRBV7-2 and TRBJ2-5, with D possibly being TRBD1 or TRBD2 (5 bases each). The CDR3 has 17 amino acids. Between the trimmed V and J ends, which lost 1 base and 5 bases, there was a span of 20 bases. Germline V gene data show CDR1 as SGHTA and CDR2 as FQGNSA.

The V and J genes are TRBV30 and TRBJ1-4; possible D gene TRBD1, 5 bases. CDR1 is GTSNPN, CDR2 SVGIG, per germline (reference sequence). The length of the CDR3 is 16 residues. V was trimmed by 6 bases and J by 6 bases, leaving 23 bases between them. The CDR3 loop reads CACTRGVRLRDEKLFF. The CDR3 bases are TGTGCCTGTACAAGGGGTGTCCGGCTACGGGATGAAAAACTGTTTTTT.

On this clone: Distinct nucleotide sequences in the sample also encode this CDR3. This chain connects TRBV9 to TRBJ1-2; D unclear. CDR1 is SGDLS, CDR2 YYNGEE, per germline. Trimming took 0 bases from V and 1 from J, leaving 4 bases between them. This CDR3 is 13 amino acids long. CDR3 sequence (DNA): TGTGCCAGCAGCGTAGCCGGTAACTATGGCTACACCTTC. The encoded protein is CASSVAGNYGYTF.

This clone was seen only once. The CDR3 DNA reads as TGTGCCAGTATAAGCAGAACCACAGATACGCAGTATTTT. Translating it yields CASISRTTDTQYF. This chain links TRBV19 with TRBJ2-3; no definite D call. CDR3 length: 13 residues. Trimming stripped 7 bases from V and 2 bases from J, with 10 bases between. Per germline, CDR1 LNHDA and CDR2 SQIVND (reference sequence).

This chain connects TRBV13 to TRBJ1-2; possibly TRBD1 for D (5 bases). Germline CDR1 PRHDT, CDR2 FYEKMQ (reference sequence). V was pared by 5 bases and J by 0 bases, with 13 bases between. This CDR3 has 15 amino acids. In DNA form, the CDR3 reads TGTGCCAGCAGCAGAGTCCAGGGAGCTAACTATGGCTACACCTTC. Its translation: CASSRVQGANYGYTF. The entire variable domain, with the rest obtained from reference TRBV13 and TRBJ1-2, is as follows: AAGVIQSPRHLIKEKRETATLKCYPIPRHDTVYWYQQGPGQDPQFLISFYEKMQSDKGSIPDRFSAQQFSDYHSELNMSSLELGDSALYFCASSRVQGANYGYTFGSGTRLTVV.

V gene TRBV5-4 combines with J gene TRBJ2-2; TRBD2 aligns across 7 bases. CDR3 length equals 16 residues. In germline, CDR1 is SGHNT, CDR2 YYREEE (reference sequence). The V and J ends lost 6 bases and 5 bases, in that order; junction bases with no gene match: 13. CDR3 in DNA: TGTGCCAGCACCCTGGGGGGGGGTTACGGTACCGGGGAGCTGTTTTTT. This translates into CASTLGGGYGTGELFF.

V and J are TRBV9 and TRBJ1-2, with D possibly being TRBD1 (6 bases). CDR3 length: 13 residues. Germline V lookup: CDR1 SGDLS, CDR2 YYNGEE. V dropped 3 bases and J dropped 7 bases, with 13 bases sitting between them. CDR3 in DNA: TGTGCCAGCAGCGCCCCGGAGGGGGGTGGCTACACCTTC. The encoded protein is CASSAPEGGGYTF.

The chain carries TRBV10-3 and TRBJ2-2, with 7 bases matching TRBD1. The CDR3 sequence is 15 residues long. Losses at the gene ends were 4 bases for V and 1 base for J; bases not matched to a gene: 3. Germline V lookup: CDR1 ENHRY, CDR2 SYGVKD. In nucleotides, the CDR3 is TGTGCCATCAGTGCCCGACAGGGGAACACCGGGGAGCTGTTTTTT. Residues: CAISARQGNTGELFF.

This clone turned up a few times. The chain links TRBV7-6 to TRBJ1-1; 9 bases are shared with TRBD1. Germline assignment: CDR1 SGHVS and CDR2 FNYEAQ. After removal of 5 bases from V and 6 bases from J, the junction contained 7 bases not matched to a gene. The CDR3 has 14 amino acids. The CDR3 loop is CASSILTGGSEAFF. The CDR3 region has the DNA TGTGCCAGCAGCATCCTAACAGGGGGCTCTGAAGCTTTCTTT. The whole variable domain, remainder taken from reference TRBV7-6 and TRBJ1-1, is GAGVSQSPRYKVTKRGQDVALRCDPISGHVSLYWYRQALGQGPEFLTYFNYEAQQDKSGLPNDRFSAERPEGSISTLTIQRTEQRDSAMYRCASSILTGGSEAFFGQGTRLTVV.

This clone was seen a single time. The chain couples TRBV2 to TRBJ1-4; D remains unclear. CDR1 and CDR2 from the germline V gene are SNHLY and FYNNEI. The germline V and J ends were trimmed by 7 bases and 12 bases, with 12 bases remaining between them. The CDR3 is 11 amino acids. The CDR3 loop reads CASTDQAELFF. Here the CDR3 DNA reads TGTGCCAGCACGGACCAAGCAGAACTGTTTTTT. Full variable domain (missing parts from reference TRBV2 and TRBJ1-4): EPEVTQTPSHQVTQMGQEVILRCVPISNHLYFYWYRQILGQKVEFLVSFYNNEISEKSEIFDDQFSVERPDGSNFTLKIRSTKLEDSAMYFCASTDQAELFFGSGTQLSVL.